This T cell receptor beta chain was sequenced during a study of vaccination effects on CD4 cells after COVID-19. Concerning this clone itself: Its antigen is as yet unknown.

Assay: immunoSEQ multiplex PCR; the TCRdb copy retains only in-frame clones and omits some. Here the sample spans 25,000 to 35,000 clones, under 75% being singletons. Antigen-specific CD4+ T cell clonotypes were called by their expansion after viral peptide-pool culture in ViraFEST. The culture ran for around nine days before CD4+ T cells were isolated. Each vaccine recipient was nucleocapsid antibody negative and had no prior SARS-CoV-2 infection. The source material was CD4+ T cells from PBMCs cultured with SARS-CoV-2 spike peptides, sampled before COVID-19 vaccination. The TCR sequence derives from a human donor who received a COVID-19 vaccine.

CDR3 amino acids: CASSWGDEQYF. CDR3 nucleotide sequence: TGTGCCAGCAGTTGGGGGGACGAGCAGTACTTC. V gene TRBV12-3 or TRBV12-4 combines with J gene TRBJ2-7; possible D gene TRBD2, 6 bases. The CDR3 spans 11 residues. With 4 bases removed from V and 5 bases from J, the gap between germline ends came to 6 bases.